The 23 T cell receptor beta chains reported below all come from one sample, sequenced in a study of T cell responses to AZD1222 COVID-19 vaccine. Clones were sequenced by immunoSEQ multiplex PCR, and TCRdb holds only the in-frame ones, with some missing. Among approximately 120,000 clones, over 75% were seen once, and the ten largest hold 4.4%. The source was peripheral blood, collected 28 days after the second AZD1222 dose. The source of these receptors is an adult who received the AZD1222 COVID-19 vaccine.

This chain links TRBV7-3 with TRBJ2-1, with D uncertain. Per the germline V gene, CDR1 is SGHTA and CDR2 is FQGTGA. This CDR3 has 16 amino acids. Trimming removed 2 bases at V and 0 bases at J, with 11 bases between. The CDR3 DNA is TGTGCCAGCAGCTTAGCTGGCGTCGGCTCCTACAATGAGCAGTTCTTC. Its translation: CASSLAGVGSYNEQFF. The complete variable domain, with remaining parts taken from reference TRBV7-3 and TRBJ2-1, reads GAGVSQTPSNKVTEKGKYVELRCDPISGHTALYWYRQSLGQGPEFLIYFQGTGAADDSGLPNDRFFAVRPEGSVSTLKIQRTERGDSAVYLCASSLAGVGSYNEQFFGPGTRLTVL.

This sequence joins TRBV30 and TRBJ1-5; no reliable D call. Germline loops: CDR1 GTSNPN, CDR2 SVGIG (reference sequence). V dropped 1 base and J dropped 9 bases, with 13 bases sitting between them. This CDR3 spans 13 amino acids. Here the CDR3 DNA reads TGTGCCTGGAGTGAACAAGTTTTGGGGCCCCAGCATTTT. Its translation: CAWSEQVLGPQHF.

This clone has more than one count but fewer than ten. The chain is built from TRBV18 and TRBJ1-4; 9 bases map to TRBD1. Trimming cost V 3 bases and J 6 bases; bases outside gene matches: 8. The CDR3 length is 16 residues. The germline V gene has CDR1 KGHSH and CDR2 LQKENI. The CDR3 is CASSPSRDRVDEKLFF. The CDR3 bases are TGTGCCAGCTCACCGTCCCGGGACAGGGTAGATGAAAAACTGTTTTTT.

J is TRBJ2-5 and V is TRBV7-2, with no clear D. Trimming removed 0 bases from V and 9 bases from J, with 17 bases in between. CDR3 length equals 15 residues. The germline V gene has CDR1 SGHTA and CDR2 FQGNSA. Written as DNA, the CDR3 is TGTGCCAGCAGCTTAGCTCCTGGGTCGGTGGTGGCCCAGTACTTC. It specifies CASSLAPGSVVAQYF.

This sequence joins TRBV3-1 (or the pseudogene TRBV3-2) and TRBJ2-2, with TRBD1 as a possible D gene (7 bases). CDR1 and CDR2 (germline): LGHDT, YNNKEL (reference sequence). The CDR3 contains 16 residues. Trimming took off 0 bases at V and 3 bases at J, with 11 bases between the two ends. The DNA for the CDR3 is TGTGCCAGCAGCCAAGATCGGGGGACAGACACCGGGGAGCTGTTTTTT. It specifies CASSQDRGTDTGELFF.

This rearrangement joins TRBV7-7 to TRBJ2-3, with TRBD2 matching over 7 bases. The CDR3 totals 15 residues. V lost 2 bases to trimming and J lost 14 bases; unmatched junction nucleotides: 16. Germline CDR1 reads SSHAT; CDR2 reads FNYEAQ (reference sequence). CDR3 sequence: CASSLWDARESGLYF. DNA of the CDR3: TGTGCCAGCAGCTTATGGGATGCGCGGGAGTCGGGCCTGTATTTT.

V and J are TRBV30 and TRBJ1-6; D gene unclear. V lost 4 bases and J 9 bases, leaving 10 bases between the germline ends. Germline CDR1 is GTSNPN and CDR2 is SVGIG (reference sequence). The CDR3 runs to 12 residues. DNA of the CDR3: TGTGCCTGGAAGCCAGTAGCTTCACCCCTCCACTTT. It specifies CAWKPVASPLHF.

The genes are TRBV12-3 or TRBV12-4 and TRBJ1-1, with a weak D call TRBD1 (5 bases). The CDR3 contains 13 residues. V was clipped by 4 bases and J by 2 bases, with 8 bases between them. This chain's CDR3 is CASSSGLNTEAFF. The CDR3 DNA follows: TGTGCCAGCAGTTCGGGGCTAAACACTGAAGCTTTCTTT.

This sequence joins TRBV11-1 and TRBJ2-7, with 10 nucleotides matching TRBD2. V lost 5 bases and J lost 5; bases outside the gene matches: 12. The CDR3 is 16 amino acids. CDR1 and CDR2 (germline): SGHAT, FQDESV (reference sequence). The DNA of the CDR3 is TGTGCCAGCAGCCCCGCACTGGGACTAGCGACGAACGAGCAGTACTTC. Translated, it gives CASSPALGLATNEQYF.

This sequence joins TRBV4-3 and TRBJ2-3, with 8 nucleotides matching TRBD2. The CDR3 spans 16 residues. Per germline, CDR1 LGHNA and CDR2 YSLEER. Losses at the gene ends were 0 bases for V and 2 bases for J; bases not matched to a gene: 4. The CDR3 DNA is TGCGCCAGCAGCCAAGAATGGCGGGGGGTCACAGATACGCAGTATTTT. Amino acids: CASSQEWRGVTDTQYF.

The chain employs TRBV4-1 and TRBJ2-7, with D uncertain. CDR3 length: 15 amino acids. The V gene's germline CDR1 is MGHRA and CDR2 YSYEKL. V lost 1 base to trimming and J lost 0 bases, with 10 bases between them. In DNA, the CDR3 is TGCGCCAGCAGCCAAGGTCCAACAAACTCCTACGAGCAGTACTTC. Protein: CASSQGPTNSYEQYF.

This clone appeared a few times. The chain employs TRBV27 and TRBJ2-7, with 7 bases fitting TRBD1. J was trimmed by 1 base and V by 3 bases; bases with no gene match: 3. The germline CDR1 and CDR2 sequences are MNHEY and SMNVEV (reference sequence). The CDR3 totals 14 residues. The CDR3 is CASSFKQGSYEQYF. For the CDR3, the DNA is TGTGCCAGCAGTTTTAAACAGGGGTCCTACGAGCAGTACTTC.

The chain joins TRBV9 to TRBJ2-5, with 8 bases aligning to TRBD2. This CDR3 region has 14 residues. V gave up 3 bases and J gave up 5 bases; unmatched junction bases: 6. Germline CDR1 is SGDLS and CDR2 is YYNGEE. This CDR3 reads CASSGLGRGETQYF. The DNA of the CDR3 is TGTGCCAGCAGCGGACTCGGGAGGGGGGAGACCCAGTACTTC.

This sequence joins TRBV5-1 and TRBJ1-2; D not certain. The germline gives CDR1 SGHRS, CDR2 YFSETQ. The CDR3 consists of 12 residues. Trimming shortened V by 0 bases and J by 6 bases, and 6 bases separated the two germline ends. CDR3 region: CASSLGRDGYTF. CDR3 nucleotide sequence: TGCGCCAGCAGCTTGGGGAGAGATGGCTACACCTTC.

The chain is built from TRBV7-9 and TRBJ1-1, with D perhaps TRBD1 (5 bases). The CDR3 consists of 12 residues. The germline V gene encodes CDR1 SEHNR and CDR2 FQNEAQ (reference sequence). Trimming shortened V by 5 bases and J by 9 bases, and 13 bases separated the two germline ends. The CDR3, as DNA: TGTGCCAGCAGCCCCCTGACAGATAAAGCTTTCTTT. Translating gives CASSPLTDKAFF.

This clone has more than one count but fewer than ten. Distinct nucleotide sequences in the sample also encode this CDR3. The chain couples TRBV7-2 to TRBJ1-1; 7 positions agree with TRBD1. Germline CDR1 reads SGHTA; CDR2 reads FQGNSA. This CDR3 comprises 13 residues. V lost 5 bases, J lost 1 base, and 1 base stayed unmatched. The DNA for the CDR3 is TGTGCCAGCAGCCGACAGGGGAACACTGAAGCTTTCTTT. It encodes CASSRQGNTEAFF.

This clone was detected once. V is TRBV30 and J is TRBJ1-5, with 8 bases identical to TRBD1. The ends lost 2 bases at V and 4 bases at J; junction bases unmatched: 7. Germline CDR1 is GTSNPN and CDR2 is SVGIG (reference sequence). The length of the CDR3 is 15 residues. The CDR3 is CAWSPRGQGNQPQHF. Here the CDR3 DNA reads TGTGCCTGGAGTCCCCGCGGACAGGGAAATCAGCCCCAGCATTTT.

The rearrangement links TRBV24-1 to TRBJ2-3, with D possibly TRBD1 on 6 matching bases. The V and J ends lost 4 bases and 3 bases respectively, with 13 bases between them. Germline V CDR1 and CDR2: KGHDR, SFDVKD. The CDR3 is 15 amino acids. CDR3 DNA sequence: TGTGCCACCAGTGAAGGGGGTGGGGAAACAGATACGCAGTATTTT. Protein product: CATSEGGGETDTQYF.

Note on this clone: A junction end diverges from the germline sequence, so it may reflect a read error. V usage is TRBV7-9 and J usage is TRBJ1-6; tentative D call: TRBD1 (5 bases). The CDR3 length is 15 residues. The germline CDR1 and CDR2 sequences are SEHNR and FQNEAQ (reference sequence). The DNA of the CDR3 is TGTGCCACCAGCTTGGTTGTGGGGGTTAATTCACCCCTCCACTTT. It yields the protein CATSLVVGVNSPLHF.

The chain joins TRBV27 to TRBJ2-7; D is ambiguous. The V and J ends lost 9 bases and 3 bases respectively, with 9 bases between them. The CDR3 consists of 11 residues. Germline lookup yields CDR1 MNHEY and CDR2 SMNVEV (reference sequence). CDR3 sequence: CARTESYEQYF. The CDR3 DNA sequence: TGTGCCAGAACGGAGAGCTACGAGCAGTACTTC.

The J gene is TRBJ1-2, the V gene TRBV5-6, with D tentatively TRBD1 (6 bases). Trimming took 4 bases from V and 5 from J, leaving 15 bases between them. Germline CDR1 SGHDT, CDR2 YYEEEE. The CDR3 runs to 14 residues. The CDR3 bases are TGTGCCAGCAGCCCCCGGAGGACAGCATATGGCTACACCTTC. This sequence encodes CASSPRRTAYGYTF.

V is TRBV5-8 and J is TRBJ1-4; D is uncertain. V lost 1 base and J 2 bases, leaving 9 bases between the germline ends. Looked up from germline, CDR1 is SGHTS and CDR2 is YDEGEE. The CDR3 spans 15 residues. The CDR3 nucleotides read TGTGCCAGCAGCTTGTCACCATCCACTAATGAAAAACTGTTTTTT. Protein sequence: CASSLSPSTNEKLFF.

The rearrangement uses TRBV5-1 and TRBJ2-7, with 8 nucleotides matching TRBD2. Trimming took 0 bases from V and 1 from J; bases not matched to a gene: 12. This CDR3 is 18 amino acids long. The germline V gene has CDR1 SGHRS and CDR2 YFSETQ. The CDR3 loop reads CASSLGYTPGTRSYEQYF. In nucleotides, the CDR3 is TGCGCCAGCAGCTTGGGATACACACCCGGGACTAGATCCTACGAGCAGTACTTC.